This TCR beta chain was documented in a study of T cell responses to AZD1222 COVID-19 vaccine. Regarding the study as a whole: Repertoires were obtained solely post-peak T cell response. With two AZD1222 doses given, Spike-specific TCR breadth and depth both rose.

Generated by immunoSEQ multiplex PCR, the TCRdb table keeps only in-frame clones and is missing some. The profile shows some 80,000 clones, 90% of them singletons. The junction had 10 bases not matched to a gene; V was cut back by 6 bases and J by 7 bases. The CDR3 length is 14 residues. CDR1 is SNHLY and CDR2 is FYNNEI in the germline V gene. Details on this clone: The antigen is not known.

Samples with a second dose at about 4 or about 12 weeks were pooled together. This TCR was sampled from an adult who received the AZD1222 COVID-19 vaccine. The chain is built from TRBV2 and TRBJ1-1, with 8 positions matching TRBD1. Sequenced material: peripheral blood, taken 28 days after the second AZD1222 dose. The CDR3 DNA is TGTGCCAGCAGGGAGGGGACAGGAGAACTTGAAGCTTTCTTT. Protein sequence: CASREGTGELEAFF.